Here is one T cell receptor (beta chain) with its context. The germline CDR1 and CDR2 sequences are SGHNT and YENEEA. CDR3 length equals 13 residues. The V gene lost 2 bases and the J gene lost 4 bases, with 6 bases spanning the gap. These data belong to a study of shared clonotypes between healthy human individuals. It was across several immunoSEQ plates that each subset's genomic DNA was evenly split. Produced via immunoSEQ multiplex PCR; TCRdb's table is partial and in-frame only. Among 2 million to 2.5 million clones listed, almost 96% were seen once. V and J are TRBV11-3 and TRBJ2-1; no reliable D call. The TCR comes from a man aged 18 to 30 in good health. Sequencing was done on a sample of naive CD4+ T cells sorted from blood. The subset is: CD45RA+ positively selected. The CDR3 region is CASSLTAYNEQFF. The CDR3 nucleotides read TGTGCCAGCAGCTTAACAGCATACAATGAGCAGTTCTTC.